The 18 T cell receptor beta chains below come from one sample, sequenced in a study of CD8 T cells in Susac syndrome. The RNA, 0.5 to 1 ug, was put through reverse transcription using random hexamers. MiXCR, run by TCRdb on the immunoSEQ multiplex PCR reads, gives a single entry per CDR3 protein. The sample lists around 220,000 distinct CDR3 sequences; 92% were seen once. Sequenced: CD8+ T cells from PBMCs. These receptors were obtained from a human donor with multiple sclerosis.

This rearrangement joins TRBV12-2 to TRBJ1-1; the DNA was not compared with TRBD1, the D call given in the table. TRBV12-2 is tagged as a pseudogene. The CDR3 sequence is 14 residues long. The CDR3 coding sequence is TGTGCAAGTCGCTTAACAGGATTGAACACTGAAGCTTTCTTT. This encodes CASRLTGLNTEAFF.

This chain connects TRBV20-1 to TRBJ2-5, with 8 bases matching TRBD1. The CDR3 consists of 16 residues. J gave up 4 bases and V 6 bases, and 16 bases lay outside the gene matches. Germline values: CDR1 DFQATT, CDR2 SNEGSKA (reference sequence). The CDR3 coding sequence is TGCAGTGCCACCGCGTGGGACAGGAGTTTTGGAGAGACCCAGTACTTC. Translating gives CSATAWDRSFGETQYF.

The chain couples TRBV7-9 to TRBJ1-2; D call uncertain. Germline V gives CDR1 SEHNR, CDR2 FQNEAQ (reference sequence). The V end lost 1 base, the J end lost 6 bases, and 18 bases lay between the germline ends. This CDR3 contains 16 residues. DNA of the CDR3: TGTGCCAGCAGCTTAGGTTTCTGGGGTAAGGGAGATGGCTACACCTTC. Translated: CASSLGFWGKGDGYTF.

V usage is TRBV6-5 and J usage is TRBJ2-2; no reliable D call. Germline V gives CDR1 MNHEY, CDR2 SVGAGI. This CDR3 spans 12 amino acids. The ends were cut back, 5 bases at V and 4 bases at J, with 5 bases in the middle. CDR3 sequence reads: CASSPVTGELFF. DNA for the CDR3: TGTGCCAGCAGTCCCGTCACCGGGGAGCTGTTTTTT.

This chain links TRBV18 with TRBJ2-7; tentative D call: TRBD2 (5 bases). This CDR3 comprises 13 residues. Trimming took 3 bases from V and 3 from J, leaving 9 bases between them. CDR1 is KGHSH and CDR2 is LQKENI in the germline V gene. The CDR3 loop is CASSPEGSYEQYF. The CDR3 nucleotides read TGTGCCAGCTCACCTGAAGGGAGCTACGAGCAGTACTTC.

V gene TRBV12-3 or TRBV12-4 combines with J gene TRBJ1-2, with no clear D. V gave up 8 bases and J gave up 4 bases, with 11 bases separating them. There are 12 residues in the CDR3. The CDR3 protein is CASPPGFYGYTF. CDR3 nucleotide sequence: TGTGCCAGCCCCCCCGGGTTCTATGGCTACACCTTC.

V is TRBV9 and J is TRBJ1-2; D uncertain. The CDR3 is made up of 12 amino acids. The V gene lost 4 bases and the J gene lost 6 bases, with 10 bases spanning the gap. The germline V gene has CDR1 SGDLS and CDR2 YYNGEE. The CDR3 region is CASSHFLNGYTF. The CDR3 DNA follows: TGTGCCAGCAGCCACTTCCTTAATGGCTACACCTTC.

The genes are TRBV5-5 and TRBJ2-2; 7 bases map to TRBD1. Germline CDR1 is SGHKS and CDR2 is YYEKEE (reference sequence). V was pared by 3 bases and J by 6 bases, with 11 bases of the junction left unmatched. The CDR3 loop spans 16 amino acids. This chain's CDR3 is CASSYYRDRYPGELFF. In nucleotides, the CDR3 is TGTGCCAGCAGCTACTACCGGGACAGATATCCCGGGGAGCTGTTTTTT.

The rearrangement uses TRBV29-1 and TRBJ2-7; 8 bases match TRBD1. Germline CDR1 reads SQVTM; CDR2 reads ANQGSEA. V was pared by 5 bases and J by 7 bases, with 10 bases of the junction left unmatched. The CDR3 runs 13 residues. The CDR3 DNA sequence: TGCAGCGTTCTCCAGGGGGCGCAAAGAGAGCAGTACTTC. Amino acids: CSVLQGAQREQYF.

This sequence joins TRBV29-1 and TRBJ2-3, with 11 bases aligning to TRBD2. Germline V CDR1 and CDR2: SQVTM, ANQGSEA. V gave up 7 bases and J gave up 0 bases; unmatched junction bases: 6. The CDR3 runs to 15 residues. CDR3 sequence reads: CSGRLAGPSTDTQYF. The CDR3, as DNA: TGCAGCGGCAGACTAGCGGGGCCCAGCACAGATACGCAGTATTTT.

This clonotype has a single count. The chain couples TRBV7-9 to TRBJ2-1; D is unclear. The V gene's germline CDR1 is SEHNR and CDR2 FQNEAQ (reference sequence). CDR3 length equals 12 residues. The V gene lost 4 bases and the J gene lost 7 bases, with 8 bases spanning the gap. CDR3 region: CASSSKGNEQFF. The CDR3 bases are TGTGCCAGCAGCTCCAAAGGGAATGAGCAGTTCTTC.

This chain connects TRBV20-1 to TRBJ1-5; D is perhaps TRBD1 (6 bases). Germline V gene lookup returns CDR1 DFQATT and CDR2 SNEGSKA (reference sequence). V lost 6 bases and J 7 bases, leaving 13 bases between the germline ends. This CDR3 contains 12 residues. The CDR3 DNA sequence: TGCAGTGCCCTACAGGGATCCCAGCCCCAGCATTTT. It codes for CSALQGSQPQHF.

The CDR3 protein is CASSSRQVIYGYTF. The CDR3 DNA sequence: TGTGCCAGCAGCTCTCGACAGGTCATCTATGGCTACACCTTC. The rearrangement links TRBV6-2 or TRBV6-3 to TRBJ1-2, with D possibly matching TRBD1 (6 bases). This CDR3 is 14 amino acids long. Germline V lookup: CDR1 MNHEY, CDR2 SVGEGT. With 6 bases removed from V and 4 bases from J, the gap between germline ends came to 15 bases.

V gene TRBV5-1 combines with J gene TRBJ2-7; unclear D gene. Trimming left V 0 bases short and J 5 bases short, with 15 bases between. Germline CDR1 and CDR2: SGHRS and YFSETQ. The CDR3 is made up of 15 amino acids. CDR3 bases: TGCGCCAGCAGCTTGGGTCTCCTGTTAGGCCACGAGCAGTACTTC. Translation gives CASSLGLLLGHEQYF.

The gene calls are TRBV4-3 and TRBJ2-5; a weak D match, TRBD1 (5 bases). The CDR3 runs 16 residues. Trimming cost V 0 bases and J 2 bases, with 13 bases left between them. The germline gives CDR1 LGHNA, CDR2 YSLEER. Here the CDR3 reads CASSQDERRQQETQYF. CDR3 nucleotide sequence: TGCGCCAGCAGCCAAGATGAGCGCCGACAGCAAGAGACCCAGTACTTC.

This chain uses TRBV2 with TRBJ1-3, with unresolved D. This CDR3 is 10 amino acids long. The V and J ends lost 8 bases and 8 bases respectively, with 7 bases between them. Germline CDR1 is SNHLY and CDR2 is FYNNEI. The CDR3 DNA is TGTGCCAGCCGGGAGGACACCATATATTTT. This translates into CASREDTIYF.

This clonotype appeared once. The genes are TRBV7-9 and TRBJ2-7; either TRBD1 or TRBD2 may fit D (5 bases each). Per the germline V gene, CDR1 is SEHNR and CDR2 is FQNEAQ (reference sequence). The CDR3 is 15 residues long. Trimming pared 1 base from V and 0 bases from J, leaving 10 bases between. The CDR3 loop is CASSLDPGPSYEQYF. Here the CDR3 DNA reads TGTGCCAGCAGCTTAGACCCGGGGCCCTCCTACGAGCAGTACTTC.

This rearrangement joins TRBV15 to TRBJ1-5; TRBD1 might be the D (6 bases). V gave up 4 bases and J gave up 9 bases, with 13 bases separating them. Germline-derived CDR1 and CDR2 are LNHNV and YYDKDF (reference sequence). This CDR3 is 13 amino acids long. CDR3 nucleotide sequence: TGTGCCACCAGCATCGCTCCACAGGGGCCCCAGCATTTT. Protein: CATSIAPQGPQHF.